A single sample gave rise to the 20 T cell receptor beta chains below, sequenced in a study of human T cells and chemical hapten exposure. MiXCR, applied by TCRdb to the RACE reads, yields one record per CDR3 protein. The sample has tens of thousands of distinct CDR3 sequences; about 3.5% are singletons. Sample time point: healthy volunteer bleed at 6 weeks. Before extraction, the whole blood was not fractionated, and total RNA was taken from it. Sequencing was performed on whole blood. The receptor set was obtained from a human donor in good health. Some clones in this sample may be carry-over from other donors' samples.

This clonotype was observed a few times. This chain connects TRBV29-1 to TRBJ1-3, with D hard to call. This CDR3 is 13 amino acids long. Germline V gives CDR1 SQVTM, CDR2 ANQGSEA. V was cut by 3 bases and J by 0 bases, with 6 bases left in between. CDR3 nucleotides: TGCAGCGTTGAGGGAAGCTCTGGAAACACCATATATTTT. The encoded protein is CSVEGSSGNTIYF.

This clonotype was seen more than once but under ten times. This chain connects TRBV27 to TRBJ2-1, with 9 bases fitting TRBD1. Germline lookup yields CDR1 MNHEY and CDR2 SMNVEV (reference sequence). CDR3 length equals 15 residues. Trimming cost V 3 bases and J 6 bases; bases outside gene matches: 6. The CDR3 region is CASSFGDRGGNEQFF. The CDR3 region has the DNA TGTGCCAGCAGTTTCGGTGACAGGGGGGGCAATGAGCAGTTCTTC.

This clonotype was counted at least ten times. V and J are TRBV27 and TRBJ2-3; unclear D gene. V was pared by 5 bases and J by 4 bases, with 13 bases between. The CDR3 extends over 14 amino acids. The V gene's germline CDR1 is MNHEY and CDR2 SMNVEV (reference sequence). The CDR3 region has the DNA TGTGCCAGCAGTCTAAATAATAGCCCAGATACGCAGTATTTT. Protein: CASSLNNSPDTQYF.

Ten or more counts support this clonotype. J is TRBJ1-1 and V is TRBV12-3 or TRBV12-4, with a possible D match to TRBD1 (5 bases). V lost 4 bases to trimming and J lost 1 base, with 13 bases between them. The CDR3 covers 15 residues. The CDR3 loop reads CASSSRAGQNTEAFF. The CDR3, as DNA: TGTGCCAGCAGTTCCCGGGCAGGGCAGAACACTGAAGCTTTCTTT.

This clonotype was observed at least ten times. The rearrangement joins TRBV27 to TRBJ2-3; D is uncertain. Trimming pared 6 bases from V and 0 bases from J, leaving 7 bases between. The CDR3 is made up of 13 amino acids. Germline V gives CDR1 MNHEY, CDR2 SMNVEV (reference sequence). The CDR3 coding sequence is TGTGCCAGCAGCCCCGCGAGCACAGATACGCAGTATTTT. Amino acids: CASSPASTDTQYF.

This clonotype was recorded at least ten times. This chain joins TRBV9 and TRBJ2-5; D might be TRBD1 or TRBD2, each matching 5 bases. V shed 3 bases and J shed 1 base, with 16 bases lying between them. The CDR3 has 16 amino acids. Germline CDR1 and CDR2: SGDLS and YYNGEE. CDR3 in amino acids: CASSEGTQGSQETQYF. Written as DNA, the CDR3 is TGTGCCAGCAGCGAAGGGACCCAGGGTTCCCAAGAGACCCAGTACTTC.

This clonotype was picked up many times. This rearrangement joins TRBV6-2 or TRBV6-3 to TRBJ2-7; 9 bases match TRBD2. Germline assignment: CDR1 MNHEY and CDR2 SVGEGT. The CDR3 contains 14 residues. Germline trimming cut 10 bases from V and 2 bases from J; bases unmatched to any gene: 9. CDR3 nucleotide sequence: TGTGCCACCCGAGGTAGCGGGAGAACCTACGAGCAGTACTTC. Translating gives CATRGSGRTYEQYF.

This clonotype has a count of ten or more. The chain is built from TRBV27 and TRBJ1-4, with TRBD1 identical over 11 bases. CDR1 and CDR2 (germline): MNHEY, SMNVEV (reference sequence). The CDR3 has 14 residues. With 6 bases clipped from V and 13 bases from J, the junction kept 10 bases outside the gene matches. CDR3 amino acids: CASSVVPGQGGLFF. The CDR3 bases are TGTGCCAGCAGCGTAGTCCCGGGACAGGGGGGACTGTTTTTT.

This clonotype was seen many times. This sequence joins TRBV18 and TRBJ1-1, with 8 bases lining up with TRBD1. From germline, CDR1 is KGHSH and CDR2 LQKENI. The CDR3 has 15 amino acids. Trimming removed 1 base from V and 5 bases from J; junction bases left unmatched: 6. The chain's CDR3 is CASSPRQGALTEAFF. Here the CDR3 DNA reads TGTGCCAGCTCACCACGTCAGGGGGCGTTGACTGAAGCTTTCTTT. The full variable domain, with the rest looked up from reference TRBV18 and TRBJ1-1, is NAGVMQNPRHLVRRRGQEARLRCSPMKGHSHVYWYRQLPEEGLKFMVYLQKENIIDESGMPKERFSAEFPKEGPSILRIQQVVRGDSAAYFCASSPRQGALTEAFFGQGTRLTVV.

This clonotype was recorded at least ten times. V and J are TRBV29-1 and TRBJ1-1; TRBD1 agrees at 9 bases. The length of the CDR3 is 14 residues. J gave up 0 bases and V 1 base, and 0 bases lay outside the gene matches. Germline V gene lookup returns CDR1 SQVTM and CDR2 ANQGSEA. The CDR3, as DNA: TGCAGCGTTGAAGGGACAGGGGTGAACACTGAAGCTTTCTTT. Translated: CSVEGTGVNTEAFF.

This clonotype was picked up many times. This chain links TRBV6-5 with TRBJ2-7; 9 positions match TRBD2. This CDR3 is 14 amino acids long. Germline CDR1 is MNHEY and CDR2 is SVGAGI. J was trimmed by 6 bases and V by 5 bases; bases with no gene match: 8. CDR3 region: CASSPRGGRVEQYF. The CDR3, as DNA: TGTGCCAGCAGTCCGCGGGGGGGTAGGGTCGAGCAGTACTTC.

This clonotype was picked up many times. The J gene is TRBJ1-2, the V gene TRBV20-1; D possibly corresponds to TRBD1 (5 bases). Per germline, CDR1 DFQATT and CDR2 SNEGSKA (reference sequence). The ends were cut back, 3 bases at V and 8 bases at J, with 13 bases in the middle. The CDR3 is 12 residues long. CDR3 sequence reads: CSARVTATGYTF. CDR3 bases: TGCAGTGCTAGGGTGACAGCTACCGGCTACACCTTC.

This clonotype was observed at least ten times. The rearrangement uses TRBV30 and TRBJ1-1; D remains ambiguous. With 0 bases removed from V and 1 base from J, the gap between germline ends came to 6 bases. Per germline, CDR1 GTSNPN and CDR2 SVGIG (reference sequence). This CDR3 comprises 13 residues. The CDR3 sequence: CAWSVIQNTEAFF. CDR3 bases: TGTGCCTGGAGTGTGATCCAGAACACTGAAGCTTTCTTT.

There are a few counts of this clonotype. This chain links TRBV28 with TRBJ1-5; 10 positions agree with TRBD1. J gave up 4 bases and V 4 bases, and 10 bases lay outside the gene matches. Germline V gene lookup returns CDR1 MDHEN and CDR2 SYDVKM. This CDR3 region has 17 residues. The DNA of the CDR3 is TGTGCCAGCAGTTCTTACGACGACAGGGGGCGGAATCAGCCCCAGCATTTT. Encoded protein: CASSSYDDRGRNQPQHF. Full variable domain (outside the CDR3, taken from reference TRBV28 and TRBJ1-5): DVKVTQSSRYLVKRTGEKVFLECVQDMDHENMFWYRQDPGLGLRLIYFSYDVKMKEKGDIPEGYSVSREKKERFSLILESASTNQTSMYLCASSSYDDRGRNQPQHFGDGTRLSIL.

This clonotype showed up just a few times. This chain joins TRBV12-3 or TRBV12-4 and TRBJ2-1; D gene unclear. The CDR3 is 13 residues long. V dropped 4 bases and J dropped 5 bases, with 9 bases sitting between them. The CDR3 region is CASSYPRDNEQFF. The CDR3 region has the DNA TGTGCCAGCAGTTATCCAAGGGACAATGAGCAGTTCTTC.

In its sample, this clonotype was seen many times. This chain uses TRBV29-1 with TRBJ2-2, with D maybe TRBD2 (5 bases). The CDR3 runs 13 residues. Between the trimmed V and J ends, which lost 4 bases and 5 bases, there was a span of 11 bases. Germline CDR1 and CDR2: SQVTM and ANQGSEA. CDR3 loop: CSVVRTGTGELFF. CDR3 DNA: TGCAGCGTTGTCCGAACGGGGACCGGGGAGCTGTTTTTT.

This clonotype appeared a few times. The chain employs TRBV12-5 and TRBJ2-5, with 9 nucleotides matching TRBD1. J was trimmed by 5 bases and V by 4 bases; bases with no gene match: 5. The CDR3 extends over 14 amino acids. In germline, CDR1 is LGHNT, CDR2 FRNRAP. The CDR3 reads CASGSKGQGETQYF. For the CDR3, the DNA is TGTGCTAGTGGTTCAAAAGGACAGGGGGAGACCCAGTACTTC.

This clonotype was counted only a few times. This rearrangement joins TRBV19 to TRBJ2-2; D not resolved. V lost 8 bases, J lost 1 base, and 11 bases lay in between. The CDR3 runs 14 residues. CDR1 is LNHDA and CDR2 is SQIVND in the germline V gene (reference sequence). The CDR3 loop is CASRTTGNTGELFF. Here the CDR3 DNA reads TGTGCCAGTCGAACCACGGGGAACACCGGGGAGCTGTTTTTT.

With respect to this clonotype: It may be a read error: a sequence one base away is much more abundant. The gene calls are TRBV28 and TRBJ2-3; 9 bases map to TRBD1. Per the germline V gene, CDR1 is MDHEN and CDR2 is SYDVKM. The CDR3 length is 14 residues. Written as DNA, the CDR3 is TGTGCCAGCAGCCCGGGGACAGGGATAGATGCGCAGTATTTT. Amino acids: CASSPGTGIDAQYF. Complete variable domain (other parts from reference TRBV28 and TRBJ2-3): DVKVTQSSRYLVKRTGEKVFLECVQDMDHENMFWYRQDPGLGLRLIYFSYDVKMKEKGDIPEGYSVSREKKERFSLILESASTNQTSMYLCASSPGTGIDAQYFGPGTRLTVL.

This clonotype came up many times. The chain couples TRBV28 to TRBJ1-5, with no clear D. The CDR3 sequence is 13 residues long. Germline V gives CDR1 MDHEN, CDR2 SYDVKM. Trimming took 2 bases from V and 4 from J, leaving 6 bases between them. The CDR3 protein is CASSLLSNQPQHF. The CDR3, as DNA: TGTGCCAGCAGTTTACTAAGTAATCAGCCCCAGCATTTT.